Presented here are 24 T cell receptor beta chains from one specimen sequenced in a study of cytomegalovirus exposure and HLA in healthy donors (dated by TCRdb to the late 2010s). Library generation was performed with the immunoSEQ multiplex PCR assay. The multiplex PCR relied on a mix of 60 forward primers for TCR Vbeta segments and 13 reverse primers for TCR Jbeta segments. TCRdb carries this immuneACCESS record with in-frame sequences only. Its versions omit some clonotypes, under half of them owing to an unresolved V gene in the studies checked, with the rest unexplained. The data table for this sample lists around 160,000 clones. Of the sample, around 1.5% falls within the top ten clones. The sample comprised PBMCs. These receptors all stem from a woman aged 45 to 65 in good health and CMV-seronegative.

The rearrangement uses TRBV19 and TRBJ2-7; 11 nucleotides line up with TRBD2. V gave up 5 bases and J gave up 7 bases; unmatched junction bases: 10. This CDR3 has 15 residues. Germline V gives CDR1 LNHDA, CDR2 SQIVND (reference sequence). The CDR3 DNA reads as TGTGCCAGTAGTTCTAGCGGGGGGCCCTTATTGGAGCAGTACTTC. Translation gives CASSSSGGPLLEQYF.

The CDR3 nucleotides read TGCGCCAGCAGCTCAAGGACAGGGAAGGATAGAAGGGACGAGCAGTACTTC. It is translated as CASSSRTGKDRRDEQYF. V gene TRBV10-1 combines with J gene TRBJ2-7; 8 nucleotides agree with TRBD1. The CDR3 runs 17 residues. Germline V gene sequence: CDR1 WNHNN, CDR2 SYGVQD (reference sequence). V shed 6 bases and J 5 bases; nucleotides not matched to a gene: 18.

The J gene is TRBJ2-1, the V gene TRBV4-2, with D possibly matching TRBD1 (5 bases). CDR1 is LGHNA, CDR2 YNFKEQ, per germline. The CDR3 loop spans 18 amino acids. Trimming left V 2 bases short and J 4 bases short, with 21 bases between. The CDR3 here is CASSQSPPGQLSYNEQFF. In nucleotides, the CDR3 is TGTGCCAGCAGCCAATCCCCCCCAGGGCAGCTCAGTTACAATGAGCAGTTCTTC.

The chain has TRBV28 and TRBJ2-7, with TRBD1 identical over 8 bases. Trimming took 6 bases from V and 3 from J; bases not matched to a gene: 7. The CDR3 totals 14 residues. Per germline, CDR1 MDHEN and CDR2 SYDVKM. The CDR3 DNA reads as TGTGCCAGCAGGGGTCAGGGGGCCGGCTACGAGCAGTACTTC. As protein: CASRGQGAGYEQYF.

The J gene is TRBJ2-3, the V gene TRBV11-3, with 8 bases fitting TRBD2. Germline V gene sequence: CDR1 SGHNT, CDR2 YENEEA. The V gene end was trimmed by 9 bases and the J gene end by 3 bases; junction bases not matched to a gene: 8. This CDR3 region has 14 residues. CDR3 bases: TGTGCCAGTCGAGCGGGAGTGGATACAGATACGCAGTATTTT. Protein: CASRAGVDTDTQYF. Together with reference TRBV11-3 and TRBJ2-3, the CDR3 gives the full variable domain: EAGVVQSPRYKIIEKKQPVAFWCNPISGHNTLYWYLQNLGQGPELLIRYENEEAVDDSQLPKDRFSAERLKGVDSTLKIQPAELGDSAVYLCASRAGVDTDTQYFGPGTRLTVL.

The V call is TRBV18, the J call TRBJ1-2; 8 bases map to TRBD1. V trimming: 2 bases; J trimming: 7 bases; junction bases outside the gene matches: 6. The CDR3 consists of 14 residues. From germline, CDR1 is KGHSH and CDR2 LQKENI. Here the CDR3 DNA reads TGTGCCAGCTCACCAGAAGGACAGGGCGGTGGCTACACCTTC. This codes for CASSPEGQGGGYTF.

J is TRBJ2-1 and V is TRBV5-1; weak D call: TRBD2 (8 bases). Germline V gives CDR1 SGHRS, CDR2 YFSETQ. There are 15 residues in the CDR3. The V and J ends lost 4 bases and 9 bases respectively, with 20 bases between them. CDR3 residues: CASSPRGREVSEQFF. For the CDR3, the DNA is TGCGCCAGCAGCCCGAGGGGGCGGGAGGTCAGTGAGCAGTTCTTC.

The chain links TRBV28 to TRBJ2-2; 8 positions match TRBD2. Germline V gene sequence: CDR1 MDHEN, CDR2 SYDVKM. J gave up 4 bases and V 6 bases, and 10 bases lay outside the gene matches. This CDR3 has 16 residues. For the CDR3, the DNA is TGTGCCAGCAGGCCCTCCGGGACTAGACCCACCGGGGAGCTGTTTTTT. This codes for CASRPSGTRPTGELFF.

This chain connects TRBV4-2 to TRBJ1-1; TRBD1 is a possible D gene (6 bases). V was clipped by 6 bases and J by 8 bases, with 10 bases between them. The germline V gene has CDR1 LGHNA and CDR2 YNFKEQ. The CDR3 sequence is 11 residues long. The CDR3 region is CASRMTGEAFF. DNA for the CDR3: TGTGCCAGCAGAATGACAGGAGAAGCTTTCTTT.

The chain couples TRBV5-1 to TRBJ1-5; D is unclear. Trimming left V 0 bases short and J 5 bases short, with 15 bases between. The CDR3 is 16 amino acids. Germline CDR1 is SGHRS and CDR2 is YFSETQ. DNA for the CDR3: TGCGCCAGCAGCTTGGGCGGGGTAGGAACGGATCAGCCCCAGCATTTT. It is translated as CASSLGGVGTDQPQHF.

This rearrangement joins TRBV28 to TRBJ1-3, with D unclear. The CDR3 is 13 residues long. Per germline, CDR1 MDHEN and CDR2 SYDVKM. The V and J ends lost 5 bases and 0 bases respectively, with 5 bases between them. Written as DNA, the CDR3 is TGTGCCAGCAGTCTGTCCTCTGGAAACACCATATATTTT. The encoded protein is CASSLSSGNTIYF.

The V call is TRBV28, the J call TRBJ1-2; 8 nucleotides agree with TRBD1. V gave up 5 bases and J gave up 3 bases; unmatched junction bases: 5. This CDR3 is 14 amino acids long. From germline, CDR1 is MDHEN and CDR2 SYDVKM. The CDR3 protein is CASSKDRAYYGYTF. The DNA for the CDR3 is TGTGCCAGCAGTAAGGACAGGGCCTACTATGGCTACACCTTC.

V usage is TRBV5-6 and J usage is TRBJ2-7, with 7 bases that match TRBD1. V lost 5 bases to trimming and J lost 4 bases; unmatched junction nucleotides: 9. The germline V gene encodes CDR1 SGHDT and CDR2 YYEEEE. This CDR3 has 14 amino acids. The CDR3 loop reads CASSSGTVRYEQYF. The CDR3 DNA sequence: TGTGCCAGCAGTTCCGGGACAGTGAGATACGAGCAGTACTTC.

The rearrangement uses TRBV7-2 and TRBJ2-7; 10 nucleotides align to TRBD1. Germline V CDR1 and CDR2: SGHTA, FQGNSA. The CDR3 runs to 17 residues. V lost 5 bases and J lost 0; bases outside the gene matches: 10. CDR3 nucleotides: TGTGCCAGCAGCGTCCGGGACAGGGGCCTTCACTCCTACGAGCAGTACTTC. It translates to CASSVRDRGLHSYEQYF.

V and J are TRBV14 and TRBJ2-1, with 8 bases aligning to TRBD2. Germline CDR1 SGHDN, CDR2 FVKESK. This CDR3 region has 16 residues. The junction had 9 bases not matched to a gene; V was cut back by 5 bases and J by 3 bases. CDR3 sequence: CASSNVAGRNYNEQFF. The CDR3 region has the DNA TGTGCCAGCAGCAACGTAGCGGGGAGGAACTACAATGAGCAGTTCTTC.

The chain has TRBV9 and TRBJ1-4; TRBD1 matches at 9 bases. The CDR3 totals 15 residues. Germline CDR1 and CDR2: SGDLS and YYNGEE. V shed 2 bases, J shed 6 bases, and the junction held 5 bases outside the gene matches. The CDR3 DNA reads TGTGCCAGCAGCGTTGGGACAGGGACGGATGAAAAACTGTTTTTT. This codes for CASSVGTGTDEKLFF.

V is TRBV5-1 and J is TRBJ2-1; 7 bases line up with TRBD1. CDR1 is SGHRS and CDR2 is YFSETQ in the germline V gene. The CDR3 is made up of 16 amino acids. V shed 4 bases, J shed 5 bases, and the junction held 12 bases outside the gene matches. The CDR3 region is CASSVSQGLVHNEQFF. The CDR3 DNA reads as TGCGCCAGCAGCGTCTCACAGGGGCTAGTCCACAATGAGCAGTTCTTC.

The chain is built from TRBV5-4 and TRBJ1-1; 7 nucleotides align to TRBD1. The J segment lost 11 bases and the V segment lost 0 bases, leaving 10 bases of the junction unmatched. The CDR3 extends over 14 amino acids. Germline lookup yields CDR1 SGHNT and CDR2 YYREEE (reference sequence). The chain's CDR3 is CASSLASFRGEAFF. Here the CDR3 DNA reads TGTGCCAGCAGCTTGGCCTCGTTCAGGGGGGAGGCTTTCTTT. Drawing the rest from reference TRBV5-4 and TRBJ1-1, the complete variable domain is ETGVTQSPTHLIKTRGQQVTLRCSSQSGHNTVSWYQQALGQGPQFIFQYYREEENGRGNFPPRFSGLQFPNYSSELNVNALELDDSALYLCASSLASFRGEAFFGQGTRLTVV.

The chain links TRBV10-1 to TRBJ2-3; tentative D call: TRBD2 (6 bases). Looked up from germline, CDR1 is WNHNN and CDR2 is SYGVQD (reference sequence). This CDR3 spans 14 amino acids. V was pared by 7 bases and J by 1 base, with 12 bases between. The CDR3: CASTGGKGTDTQYF. Here the CDR3 DNA reads TGCGCCAGCACCGGGGGAAAGGGCACAGATACGCAGTATTTT.

This chain joins TRBV6-5 and TRBJ2-7; TRBD1 is a possible D gene (5 bases). This CDR3 contains 15 residues. Germline values: CDR1 MNHEY, CDR2 SVGAGI. V was pared by 5 bases and J by 3 bases, with 17 bases between. The CDR3, as DNA: TGTGCCAGCAGTGGCGGACAATCCCCCCGCTACGAGCAGTACTTC. Amino acids: CASSGGQSPRYEQYF.

The CDR3 loop is CAWSVHVEKLFF. The CDR3 region has the DNA TGTGCCTGGAGTGTACATGTCGAAAAACTGTTTTTT. This chain connects TRBV30 to TRBJ1-4, with D unclear. V lost 0 bases to trimming and J lost 8 bases, with 7 bases between them. Germline-derived CDR1 and CDR2 are GTSNPN and SVGIG (reference sequence). The CDR3 is made up of 12 amino acids.

The chain employs TRBV19 and TRBJ2-5; 10 positions match TRBD1. V trimming: 4 bases; J trimming: 1 base; junction bases outside the gene matches: 3. Germline CDR1 is LNHDA and CDR2 is SQIVND (reference sequence). This CDR3 contains 15 residues. CDR3 DNA: TGTGCCAGTAGTACGGGGACAGGGGCCCAAGAGACCCAGTACTTC. Amino acids: CASSTGTGAQETQYF.

This chain connects TRBV6-1 to TRBJ2-2; 7 bases are shared with TRBD1. This CDR3 has 16 residues. V shed 2 bases, J shed 6 bases, and the junction held 9 bases outside the gene matches. Germline CDR1 and CDR2: MNHNS and SASEGT. DNA for the CDR3: TGTGCCAGCAGTGAACTGGCAGGGGGTCTTGCCGGGGAGCTGTTTTTT. Its translation is CASSELAGGLAGELFF.

The chain has TRBV2 and TRBJ1-5; D is perhaps TRBD1 (5 bases). The CDR3 has 12 residues. Germline V gene sequence: CDR1 SNHLY, CDR2 FYNNEI. Trimming stripped 6 bases from V and 7 bases from J, with 10 bases between. CDR3 sequence reads: CASRGLIQPQHF. The DNA for the CDR3 is TGTGCCAGCAGGGGGCTTATCCAGCCCCAGCATTTT. Complete variable domain (other parts from reference TRBV2 and TRBJ1-5): EPEVTQTPSHQVTQMGQEVILRCVPISNHLYFYWYRQILGQKVEFLVSFYNNEISEKSEIFDDQFSVERPDGSNFTLKIRSTKLEDSAMYFCASRGLIQPQHFGDGTRLSIL.